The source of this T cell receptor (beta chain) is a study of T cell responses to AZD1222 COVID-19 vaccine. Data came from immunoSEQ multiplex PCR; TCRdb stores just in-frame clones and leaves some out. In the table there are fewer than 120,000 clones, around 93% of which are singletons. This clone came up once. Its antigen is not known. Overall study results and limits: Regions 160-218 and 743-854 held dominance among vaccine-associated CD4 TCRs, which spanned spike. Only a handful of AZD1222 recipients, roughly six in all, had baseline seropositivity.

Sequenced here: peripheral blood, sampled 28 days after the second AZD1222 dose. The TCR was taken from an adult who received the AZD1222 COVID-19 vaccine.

The CDR3 DNA follows: TGCGCCAGCAGTGACTTGGGACAGGGGAAGACCGGGGAGCTGTTTTTT. Its protein product is CASSDLGQGKTGELFF. This chain uses TRBV10-1 with TRBJ2-2; TRBD1 matches 10 bases. The trim removed 3 bases at V and 5 bases at J, leaving 6 bases unmatched. The CDR3 has 16 amino acids. CDR1 and CDR2 (germline): WNHNN, SYGVQD (reference sequence).